Listed below are T cell receptor beta chains from one sample, sequenced in a study of patients and donors after allogeneic stem cell transplantation. TCRdb processed the RT-PCR reads anew with MiXCR; each CDR3 protein has one entry. The sample lists about 89,000 distinct CDR3 sequences; roughly 43% were seen once. Sequencing was performed on blood, either unsorted or a sorted T cell fraction (not recorded which). These receptors were obtained from a human donor who was either an allogeneic HSCT recipient or a stem cell or donor lymphocyte infusion donor (not recorded which). It is not recorded whose cells these are; they may come from a transplant donor. Each CDR3 is given with its conserved first and last residue. A D gene is named only where the DNA matches it firmly. Part of the rows lack a size; the others show once, few, many or a class for expanded clones.

clone_size	d_call	j_call	v_call	cdr3_aa	cdr3_nt
-	-	TRBJ2-7	TRBV10-1	CASSDSSYSYEQYF	TGCGCCAGCAGTGACAGTTCATACTCCTACGAGCAGTACTTC
-	-	TRBJ2-1	TRBV7-9	CASSQDLGLSYNEQFF	TGTGCCAGCAGCCAGGACTTGGGGTTATCCTACAATGAGCAGTTCTTC
-	-	TRBJ1-1	TRBV6-4	CASSADRYTEAFF	TGTGCCAGCAGCGCGGACCGATACACTGAAGCTTTCTTT
-	-	TRBJ1-1	TRBV6-1	CASSERGDTEAFF	TGTGCCAGCAGTGAAAGGGGTGACACTGAAGCTTTCTTT
-	TRBD1	TRBJ1-2	TRBV29-1	CSVTDRGPLVGYTF	TGCAGCGTTACAGACAGGGGGCCACTGGTTGGCTACACCTTC
-	-	TRBJ2-7	TRBV6-2/TRBV6-3	CASSYRRQGTYEQYF	TGTGCCAGCAGTTACAGGCGGCAGGGCACCTACGAGCAGTACTTC
-	TRBD1	TRBJ1-3	TRBV12-3/TRBV12-4	CASRSTGSGNTIYF	TGTGCCAGCAGATCGACAGGGTCTGGAAACACCATATATTTT
-	-	TRBJ2-7	TRBV7-9	CASSLAFYEQYF	TGTGCCAGCAGCTTAGCTTTCTACGAGCAGTACTTC
-	-	TRBJ1-5	TRBV20-1	CSAIPDENQPQHF	TGCAGTGCTATACCGGACGAGAATCAGCCCCAGCATTTT
-	-	TRBJ2-1	TRBV21-1	CASSKGLAGEGPSYNEQFF	TGTGCCAGCAGCAAAGGGCTAGCGGGAGAAGGTCCCTCCTACAATGAGCAGTTCTTC
-	TRBD2	TRBJ2-1	TRBV7-9	CASSLAEGSYNEQFF	TGTGCCAGCAGCCTAGCGGAGGGGTCCTACAATGAGCAGTTCTTC
-	TRBD1	TRBJ1-1	TRBV12-3/TRBV12-4	CASSHWTGGHEAFF	TGTGCCAGCAGTCACTGGACAGGGGGGCATGAAGCTTTCTTT
-	-	TRBJ2-7	TRBV29-1	CSVLEDSSYEQYF	TGCAGCGTTCTAGAGGACAGCTCCTACGAGCAGTACTTC
few	-	TRBJ1-4	TRBV29-1	CSILDEKLFF	TGCAGCATCTTGGATGAAAAACTGTTTTTT
-	-	TRBJ2-1	TRBV9	CASSATTPQGEQFF	TGTGCCAGCAGCGCCACGACCCCTCAGGGTGAGCAGTTCTTC
few	-	TRBJ1-1	TRBV9	CASSEHRDKNTEAFF	TGTGCCAGCAGCGAACACCGGGACAAGAACACTGAAGCTTTCTTT
-	-	TRBJ2-3	TRBV20-1	CSAILPLLDTQYF	TGCAGTGCTATTCTCCCGTTGCTAGATACGCAGTATTTT
few	TRBD2	TRBJ2-1	TRBV20-1	CSASERGPYNEQFF	TGCAGTGCTAGTGAGCGGGGTCCCTACAATGAGCAGTTCTTC
few	TRBD1	TRBJ1-1	TRBV28	CASSSYRQGRENTEAFF	TGTGCCAGCAGTTCCTACAGACAGGGGCGAGAGAACACTGAAGCTTTCTTT
-	TRBD1	TRBJ1-6	TRBV6-5	CASRGEITGGFSPLHF	TGTGCCAGCAGAGGGGAGATTACAGGGGGATTTTCACCCCTCCACTTT
-	-	TRBJ1-6	TRBV15	CATSRESAEQGRNSPLHF	TGTGCCACCAGCAGAGAATCAGCCGAACAGGGACGGAATTCACCCCTCCACTTT
-	-	TRBJ1-3	TRBV7-9	CASSLYQGPGNTIYF	TGTGCCAGCAGCTTATATCAGGGGCCTGGAAACACCATATATTTT
-	-	TRBJ2-4	TRBV21-1	CASRNTFGAKNIQYF	TGTGCCAGCAGGAACACTTTTGGCGCCAAAAACATTCAGTACTTC
few	-	TRBJ1-3	TRBV7-2	CASSFSLSGNTIYF	TGTGCCAGCAGCTTTTCCCTCTCTGGAAACACCATATATTTT
few	TRBD1	TRBJ1-2	TRBV14	CASSPDRAGGYTF	TGTGCCAGCAGCCCCGACAGGGCAGGTGGCTACACCTTC
few	TRBD1	TRBJ1-4	TRBV12-3/TRBV12-4	CASSLQGAKLFF	TGTGCCAGCAGCCTCCAGGGGGCAAAACTGTTTTTT
-	-	TRBJ1-1	TRBV20-1	CSARARRTKNTEAFF	TGCAGTGCTAGAGCCCGGCGAACAAAGAACACTGAAGCTTTCTTT
-	TRBD1	TRBJ2-1	TRBV5-1	CASRGDRPLNEQFF	TGCGCCAGCAGAGGGGACAGGCCTTTGAATGAGCAGTTCTTC
-	TRBD2	TRBJ2-3	TRBV20-1	CSASRLAGGTDTQYF	TGCAGTGCTAGCCGACTAGCGGGTGGCACAGATACGCAGTATTTT
-	-	TRBJ2-3	TRBV7-2	CASSSASSTDTQYF	TGTGCCAGCAGCTCCGCCTCTAGCACAGATACGCAGTATTTT
few	-	TRBJ1-5	TRBV7-8	CASSLVGGSSQPQHF	TGTGCCAGCAGCTTAGTTGGAGGGAGTAGCCAGCCCCAGCATTTT
-	-	TRBJ2-4	TRBV7-2	CASSLEVLAKNIQYF	TGTGCCAGCAGCTTAGAGGTCCTAGCCAAAAACATTCAGTACTTC
-	-	TRBJ2-1	TRBV12-3/TRBV12-4	CASTPGPKFYNEQFF	TGTGCCAGCACTCCCGGACCTAAATTCTACAATGAGCAGTTCTTC
-	-	TRBJ1-6	TRBV15	CATGELGALHF	TGTGCCACCGGCGAGCTTGGGGCCCTCCACTTT
-	-	TRBJ1-1	TRBV5-1	CASNLQGNTEAFF	TGCGCCAGCAATCTACAGGGTAACACTGAAGCTTTCTTT
-	TRBD1	TRBJ2-5	TRBV18	CASSGQVGETQYF	TGTGCCAGCTCGGGACAGGTTGGAGAGACCCAGTACTTC
-	TRBD1	TRBJ1-1	TRBV5-1	CASHGASSGQGNTEAFF	TGCGCCAGCCACGGGGCATCCTCGGGACAGGGGAACACTGAAGCTTTCTTT
few	-	TRBJ1-6	TRBV7-9	CASSLGKVNSPLHF	TGTGCCAGCAGCTTAGGCAAGGTGAATTCACCCCTCCACTTT
few	-	TRBJ1-1	TRBV6-5	CASSYGELNTEAFF	TGTGCCAGCAGTTATGGCGAGTTGAACACTGAAGCTTTCTTT
-	-	TRBJ1-2	TRBV6-6	CASSPNGGFYGYTF	TGTGCCAGCAGTCCTAATGGGGGCTTCTATGGCTACACCTTC
few	TRBD1	TRBJ1-1	TRBV5-1	CASSFGQGASLDTEAFF	TGCGCCAGCAGCTTCGGACAGGGGGCCTCGTTGGACACTGAAGCTTTCTTT
few	-	TRBJ1-4	TRBV7-6	CASSLESGEKLFF	TGTGCCAGCAGCTTAGAGTCGGGTGAAAAACTGTTTTTT
-	-	TRBJ1-1	TRBV27	CASGLMNTEAFF	TGTGCCAGCGGCCTCATGAACACTGAAGCTTTCTTT
few	-	TRBJ1-1	TRBV2	CASSELLLTEAFF	TGTGCCAGCAGTGAACTACTACTCACTGAAGCTTTCTTT
-	TRBD1	TRBJ1-1	TRBV10-3	CAISDVTGTGFVSTEAFF	TGTGCCATCAGTGATGTAACCGGGACAGGGTTTGTTAGCACTGAAGCTTTCTTT
once	-	TRBJ2-3	TRBV12-3/TRBV12-4	CASAAPVGTDTQYF	TGTGCCAGTGCGGCGCCTGTCGGCACAGATACGCAGTATTTT
-	-	TRBJ1-2	TRBV29-1	CSVEVRAGYTF	TGCAGCGTTGAAGTCAGGGCGGGCTACACCTTC
-	-	TRBJ2-7	TRBV4-2	CASSQDLVAEQYF	TGTGCCAGCAGCCAAGATTTGGTGGCCGAGCAGTACTTC
few	-	TRBJ1-1	TRBV7-9	CASSLSQLNTEAFF	TGTGCCAGCAGCCTCTCGCAATTGAACACTGAAGCTTTCTTT
-	TRBD1	TRBJ2-7	TRBV12-3/TRBV12-4	CASRPGQGLYEQYF	TGTGCCAGCAGGCCGGGACAGGGCCTTTACGAGCAGTACTTC
-	-	TRBJ1-5	TRBV6-2/TRBV6-3	CASSFRGSGNQPQHF	TGTGCCAGCAGTTTTCGGGGCAGTGGCAATCAGCCCCAGCATTTT
-	-	TRBJ1-5	TRBV12-3/TRBV12-4	CASSLEDNQPQHF	TGTGCCAGCAGTTTGGAGGATAATCAGCCCCAGCATTTT
-	-	TRBJ2-2	TRBV4-3	CASSDKVYGELFF	TGCGCCAGCAGCGATAAGGTCTACGGGGAGCTGTTTTTT